Described below is a single T cell receptor beta chain sequence and its context. The antigen remains unidentified. A much larger clone sits a single nucleotide away, making a read error possible. PCR was run on genomic DNA. Multiplex PCR with 30 forward and 13 reverse primers amplified the TCR beta CDR3. TCRdb re-called the multiplex PCR reads with MiXCR, one entry per CDR3 protein. The data show about 270,000 distinct CDR3 sequences, with roughly 44% seen just once and roughly an eighth held by the top ten. The sample comes from a study of type 1 and type 2 diabetes patients. Turning to the study itself: Samples came from type 1 diabetic, type 2 diabetic or nondiabetic people, recruited in China. From PBMCs, CD4+ and CD8+ T cells were isolated by magnetic microbeads.

General study points: Type 1 diabetes repertoires were significantly less diverse than type 2 diabetes ones. In type 2 diabetes, highly-expanded CD4+ clones took a median around 4% of reads.

Germline CDR1 and CDR2: LNHNV and YYDKDF (reference sequence). There are 14 residues in the CDR3. The germline V and J ends were trimmed by 6 bases and 1 base, with 12 bases remaining between them. The TCR comes from a man aged 18 to 29 with type 2 diabetes. Sample: peripheral blood mononuclear cells (PBMCs). This chain uses TRBV15 with TRBJ2-5; a possible D gene is TRBD1 (5 bases). The DNA for the CDR3 is TGTGCCACCAGTGACCCTGACAGCCAAGAGACCCAGTACTTC. The encoded protein is CATSDPDSQETQYF.